These 30 T cell receptor beta chains were all obtained from the same sample, sequenced in a study of T cell responses to AZD1222 COVID-19 vaccine. TCRdb's copy holds only in-frame clones and misses some; the assay was immunoSEQ multiplex PCR. Here the sample spans 100,000 to 150,000 clones, around 85% being singletons. The sample consisted of peripheral blood, taken 28 days after the second AZD1222 dose. The receptor set was obtained from an adult who received the AZD1222 COVID-19 vaccine.

This clone was detected a few times. This chain uses TRBV5-1 with TRBJ2-2; possibly TRBD1 for D (5 bases). In germline, CDR1 is SGHRS, CDR2 YFSETQ. This CDR3 spans 16 amino acids. With 1 base removed from V and 0 bases from J, the gap between germline ends came to 10 bases. Written as DNA, the CDR3 is TGCGCCAGCAGCTTGTTACAGGTGACGAACACCGGGGAGCTGTTTTTT. Translation: CASSLLQVTNTGELFF.

This clone was observed a handful of times. The chain links TRBV30 to TRBJ2-1; TRBD2 matches at 8 bases. The CDR3 is 14 amino acids. With V trimmed by 3 bases and J by 6 bases, 7 bases remained unmatched. CDR1 and CDR2 (germline): GTSNPN, SVGIG (reference sequence). DNA for the CDR3: TGTGCCTGGAGGCCCCGGGGGGGCGTCAATGAGCAGTTCTTC. Its translation: CAWRPRGGVNEQFF.

The V gene is TRBV28, the J gene TRBJ1-4, with 7 bases identical to TRBD1. J gave up 7 bases and V 5 bases, and 7 bases lay outside the gene matches. The V gene's germline CDR1 is MDHEN and CDR2 SYDVKM. The CDR3 runs to 14 residues. The CDR3 bases are TGTGCCAGCAGTGCTCACCGGGACAGTGAAAAACTGTTTTTT. Its translation: CASSAHRDSEKLFF.

This clone was seen a few times. The chain couples TRBV4-1 to TRBJ2-5; tentative D call: TRBD1 (6 bases). The germline CDR1 and CDR2 sequences are MGHRA and YSYEKL. With 1 base removed from V and 6 bases from J, the gap between germline ends came to 24 bases. The CDR3 runs to 18 residues. The chain's CDR3 is CASSQGLLRQDMEKTQYF. CDR3 DNA: TGCGCCAGCAGCCAAGGTCTTCTGAGACAGGATATGGAGAAGACCCAGTACTTC.

The chain links TRBV18 to TRBJ1-1; D uncertain. From germline, CDR1 is KGHSH and CDR2 LQKENI. Trimming shortened V by 3 bases and J by 4 bases, and 15 bases separated the two germline ends. The CDR3 covers 15 residues. This CDR3 is CASSPQSDSGTEAFF. DNA for the CDR3: TGTGCCAGCTCACCCCAGAGTGATTCGGGCACTGAAGCTTTCTTT.

The chain employs TRBV5-1 and TRBJ2-3; D unresolved. The CDR3 runs 16 residues. Trimming removed 4 bases at V and 0 bases at J, with 15 bases between. The germline V gene encodes CDR1 SGHRS and CDR2 YFSETQ. The CDR3 coding sequence is TGCGCCAGCAGCCCTGAGGCCAAATCTAGCACAGATACGCAGTATTTT. This gives the protein CASSPEAKSSTDTQYF.

V gene TRBV18 combines with J gene TRBJ2-5, with 10 bases that match TRBD2. The V gene's germline CDR1 is KGHSH and CDR2 LQKENI. V was pared by 1 base and J by 2 bases, with 1 base of the junction left unmatched. CDR3 size: 15 residues. The CDR3 here is CASSPLAGGQETQYF. For the CDR3, the DNA is TGTGCCAGCTCACCACTAGCGGGGGGACAAGAGACCCAGTACTTC.

The chain joins TRBV24-1 to TRBJ2-7; a possible D gene is TRBD2 (5 bases). V was pared by 4 bases and J by 5 bases, with 11 bases between. The CDR3 covers 13 residues. CDR1 KGHDR and CDR2 SFDVKD come from the germline V gene. DNA of the CDR3: TGTGCCACCAGTGACACGAGCGGCCACGAGCAGTACTTC. It codes for CATSDTSGHEQYF.

This clone was found a few times. This rearrangement joins TRBV10-3 to TRBJ2-6; 8 nucleotides line up with TRBD1. This CDR3 spans 18 amino acids. With V trimmed by 6 bases and J by 0 bases, 10 bases remained unmatched. The V gene's germline CDR1 is ENHRY and CDR2 SYGVKD. For the CDR3, the DNA is TGTGCCATCAGACTGGGGGGACAGGAAAGCTCTGGGGCCAACGTCCTGACTTTC. The encoded protein is CAIRLGGQESSGANVLTF.

The chain uses TRBV7-9 and TRBJ1-2; a possible D gene is TRBD1 (5 bases). Trimming left V 3 bases short and J 7 bases short, with 18 bases between. The germline V gene has CDR1 SEHNR and CDR2 FQNEAQ (reference sequence). This CDR3 has 15 amino acids. Here the CDR3 reads CASSLDGTSIRGYTF. The CDR3 region has the DNA TGTGCCAGCAGCTTGGACGGGACCTCTATACGTGGCTACACCTTC.

The chain has TRBV7-9 and TRBJ1-1, with D possibly being TRBD1 (6 bases). Germline values: CDR1 SEHNR, CDR2 FQNEAQ (reference sequence). The CDR3 length is 13 residues. The V gene lost 7 bases and the J gene lost 8 bases, with 17 bases spanning the gap. This CDR3 reads CASTISGGGEAFF. CDR3 nucleotide sequence: TGTGCCAGCACCATCAGTGGGGGGGGCGAAGCTTTCTTT.

The rearrangement uses TRBV6-2 or TRBV6-3 and TRBJ2-7; tentative D call: TRBD1 (6 bases). With 5 bases removed from V and 1 base from J, the gap between germline ends came to 15 bases. The germline gives CDR1 MNHEY, CDR2 SVGEGT. The CDR3 runs 15 residues. The chain's CDR3 is CASSPISTGSYEQYF. In nucleotides, the CDR3 is TGTGCCAGCAGTCCGATTTCGACAGGATCCTACGAGCAGTACTTC.

This rearrangement joins TRBV15 to TRBJ1-4; 7 positions match TRBD1. The V segment lost 3 bases and the J segment 7 bases; nucleotides outside the gene matches: 5. This CDR3 is built from 14 residues. Germline values: CDR1 LNHNV, CDR2 YYDKDF (reference sequence). In DNA, the CDR3 is TGTGCCACCAGCAGGGACAGGCTGATTGAAAAACTGTTTTTT. This translates into CATSRDRLIEKLFF.

The chain links TRBV7-8 to TRBJ1-5, with D possibly being TRBD1 (5 bases). Trimming pared 2 bases from V and 9 bases from J, leaving 5 bases between. The CDR3 spans 11 residues. The germline CDR1 and CDR2 sequences are SGHVS and FQNEAQ. The CDR3 reads CASSLQGPQHF. CDR3 bases: TGTGCCAGCAGCTTACAGGGGCCCCAGCATTTT.

As for this clone: At the DNA level, this CDR3 is encoded by other sequences in the same sample as well. CDR3 loop: CASSRGGTEAFF. Here the CDR3 DNA reads TGTGCCAGCAGCCGCGGGGGCACTGAAGCTTTCTTT. This chain uses TRBV6-5 with TRBJ1-1, with a tentative D call TRBD1 (5 bases). The CDR3 is made up of 12 amino acids. The V end was cut by 6 bases, the J end by 4 bases, with 9 bases between. Germline CDR1 MNHEY, CDR2 SVGAGI.

V is TRBV7-9 and J is TRBJ1-1, with no clear D. Germline CDR1 is SEHNR and CDR2 is FQNEAQ (reference sequence). The germline V and J ends were trimmed by 0 bases and 6 bases, with 11 bases remaining between them. The CDR3 sequence is 14 residues long. The CDR3, as DNA: TGTGCCAGCAGCTTAGCGGGCAGCGTCGCTGAAGCTTTCTTT. This codes for CASSLAGSVAEAFF.

The rearrangement joins TRBV27 to TRBJ2-3, with D perhaps matching TRBD2 (6 bases). This CDR3 contains 15 residues. The germline V gene encodes CDR1 MNHEY and CDR2 SMNVEV (reference sequence). V lost 6 bases and J 5 bases, leaving 18 bases between the germline ends. CDR3 amino acids: CASSPSSAVGDTQYF. CDR3 sequence (DNA): TGTGCCAGCAGCCCTTCTAGCGCAGTAGGAGATACGCAGTATTTT.

V is TRBV7-2 and J is TRBJ1-2; perhaps TRBD1 as D (5 bases). The germline gives CDR1 SGHTA, CDR2 FQGNSA. This CDR3 is built from 14 residues. The V end lost 5 bases, the J end lost 6 bases, and 16 bases lay between the germline ends. Here the CDR3 DNA reads TGTGCCAGCAGCAAACGACAGTCTGCTAATGGCTACACCTTC. The encoded protein is CASSKRQSANGYTF.

The chain employs TRBV2 and TRBJ2-1; D unclear. This CDR3 spans 11 amino acids. V was cut by 8 bases and J by 0 bases, with 2 bases left in between. CDR1 is SNHLY, CDR2 FYNNEI, per germline. The CDR3 DNA is TGTGCCAGCTCCTCCTACAATGAGCAGTTCTTC. It is translated as CASSSYNEQFF.

V gene TRBV6-5 combines with J gene TRBJ1-4, with a possible D match to TRBD1 (5 bases). From germline, CDR1 is MNHEY and CDR2 SVGAGI. There are 15 residues in the CDR3. The V end was cut by 2 bases, the J end by 7 bases, with 14 bases between. This chain's CDR3 is CASSYAGTPGEKLFF. CDR3 nucleotide sequence: TGTGCCAGCAGTTACGCCGGGACCCCAGGTGAAAAACTGTTTTTT.

Here the CDR3 DNA reads TGCAGCTTCACAGGGGTCAACTCCTACGAGCAGTACTTC. The encoded protein is CSFTGVNSYEQYF. This chain links TRBV29-1 with TRBJ2-7, with TRBD1 matching 7 bases. The V gene end was trimmed by 8 bases and the J gene end by 0 bases; junction bases not matched to a gene: 7. The V gene's germline CDR1 is SQVTM and CDR2 ANQGSEA. The CDR3 runs to 13 residues.

The CDR3: CATYWGPQHF. CDR3 in DNA: TGTGCCACTTATTGGGGGCCCCAGCATTTT. This chain uses TRBV21-1 with TRBJ1-5. TRBV21-1 is classified as a pseudogene. The CDR3 length is 10 residues.

J is TRBJ1-1 and V is TRBV5-6, with 9 bases matching TRBD1. In germline, CDR1 is SGHDT, CDR2 YYEEEE. This CDR3 contains 14 residues. The V segment lost 7 bases and the J segment 4 bases; nucleotides outside the gene matches: 8. CDR3 protein: CASRGQGEFTEAFF. In DNA form, the CDR3 reads TGTGCCAGCCGGGGACAGGGTGAGTTCACTGAAGCTTTCTTT.

The chain is built from TRBV5-1 and TRBJ1-2; no reliable D call. Deletions cut 3 bases from V and 4 bases from J, with 19 bases between. The CDR3 has 16 residues. Germline V gene lookup returns CDR1 SGHRS and CDR2 YFSETQ. CDR3 sequence (DNA): TGCGCCAGCAGCTCGGATTCATGGGGAAAAGGCTATGGCTACACCTTC. Encoded protein: CASSSDSWGKGYGYTF.

V is TRBV7-9 and J is TRBJ1-1; D possibly corresponds to TRBD1 (5 bases). The CDR3 runs 13 residues. V was clipped by 3 bases and J by 5 bases, with 10 bases between them. Germline V gives CDR1 SEHNR, CDR2 FQNEAQ (reference sequence). This CDR3 reads CASSLRGSTEAFF. CDR3 nucleotides: TGTGCCAGCAGCTTGCGGGGGAGTACTGAAGCTTTCTTT. Using reference TRBV7-9 and TRBJ1-1 for the parts outside the CDR3, the full variable domain is DTGVSQNPRHKITKRGQNVTFRCDPISEHNRLYWYRQTLGQGPEFLTYFQNEAQLEKSRLLSDRFSAERPKGSFSTLEIQRTEQGDSAMYLCASSLRGSTEAFFGQGTRLTVV.

The chain is built from TRBV6-5 and TRBJ2-5; possible D gene TRBD1, 6 bases. Germline V gene sequence: CDR1 MNHEY, CDR2 SVGAGI. The V and J ends lost 0 bases and 4 bases respectively, with 15 bases between them. The CDR3 is made up of 16 amino acids. DNA of the CDR3: TGTGCCAGCAGTTACTCGAACAGGGTATCGGGAGAGACCCAGTACTTC. Its protein product is CASSYSNRVSGETQYF.

The chain recombines TRBV4-2 with TRBJ2-5, with 11 positions matching TRBD2. The germline CDR1 and CDR2 sequences are LGHNA and YNFKEQ. J gave up 1 base and V 4 bases, and 8 bases lay outside the gene matches. This CDR3 comprises 17 residues. The CDR3 reads CASSPSGGISLQETQYF. CDR3 in DNA: TGTGCCAGCAGCCCTAGCGGGGGGATCTCCCTCCAAGAGACCCAGTACTTC.

The CDR3 reads CASSEGLAETQETQYF. As DNA, the CDR3 is TGTGCCAGCAGTGAAGGACTAGCGGAGACCCAAGAGACCCAGTACTTC. The V and J genes are TRBV6-1 and TRBJ2-5; 9 nucleotides match TRBD2. CDR1 is MNHNS, CDR2 SASEGT, per germline. This CDR3 contains 16 residues. V gave up 1 base and J gave up 1 base; unmatched junction bases: 4.

The chain has TRBV7-9 and TRBJ1-1; no clear D gene. CDR1 is SEHNR, CDR2 FQNEAQ, per germline (reference sequence). V shed 2 bases and J shed 4 bases, with 11 bases lying between them. The CDR3 runs 14 residues. The CDR3 reads CASSLLRESTEAFF. DNA of the CDR3: TGTGCCAGCAGCTTATTAAGGGAAAGCACTGAAGCTTTCTTT.

This clone came up once. The genes are TRBV29-1 and TRBJ2-5, with a weak D call TRBD2 (5 bases). V lost 6 bases to trimming and J lost 1 base, with 9 bases between them. From germline, CDR1 is SQVTM and CDR2 ANQGSEA. The CDR3 length is 12 residues. CDR3 loop: CSVTRPQETQYF. The DNA of the CDR3 is TGCAGCGTAACTAGGCCCCAAGAGACCCAGTACTTC. Combining the CDR3 with reference TRBV29-1 and TRBJ2-5 gives the whole variable domain SAVISQKPSRDICQRGTSLTIQCQVDSQVTMMFWYRQQPGQSLTLIATANQGSEATYESGFVIDKFPISRPNLTFSTLTVSNMSPEDSSIYLCSVTRPQETQYFGPGTRLLVL.